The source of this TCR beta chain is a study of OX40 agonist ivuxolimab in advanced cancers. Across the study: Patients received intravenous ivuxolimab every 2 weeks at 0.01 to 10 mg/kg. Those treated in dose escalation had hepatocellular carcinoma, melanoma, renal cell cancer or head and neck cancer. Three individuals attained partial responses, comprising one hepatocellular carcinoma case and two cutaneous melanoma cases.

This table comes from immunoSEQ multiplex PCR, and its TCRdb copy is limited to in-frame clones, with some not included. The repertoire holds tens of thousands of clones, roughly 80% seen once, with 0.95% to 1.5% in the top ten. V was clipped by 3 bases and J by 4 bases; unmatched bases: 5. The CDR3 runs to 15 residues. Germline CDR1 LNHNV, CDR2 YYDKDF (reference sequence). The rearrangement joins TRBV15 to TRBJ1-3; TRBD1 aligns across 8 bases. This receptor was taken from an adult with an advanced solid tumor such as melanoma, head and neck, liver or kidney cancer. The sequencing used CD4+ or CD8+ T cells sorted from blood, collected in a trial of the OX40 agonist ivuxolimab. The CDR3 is CATSRDRAAGNTIYF. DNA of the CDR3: TGTGCCACCAGCAGGGACAGGGCCGCGGGAAACACCATATATTTT.